These T cell receptor beta chains were read from a single sample in a study of post-analysis software for immune sequencing data. TCRdb called the PCR reads again in MiXCR, with one record for every CDR3 protein. The data contain about 820,000 distinct CDR3 sequences, about 53% of them seen just once; the ten biggest clones take up 4.6%. The source material was blood. These receptors were taken from a girl between 10 and 17 years old with multiple sclerosis. Each CDR3 is given with its conserved first and last residue. Fields, in order: V gene, clone size, J gene, D gene, CDR3 protein, CDR3 DNA. The D gene is left open where the match is weak. The size entry is marked missing in some rows and otherwise reads once, few, many or a size class.

V: TRBV7-9
size: .
J: TRBJ1-6
D: .
CDR3: CASSLPESSYNSPLHF
DNA: TGTGCCAGCAGCTTACCGGAGAGCTCCTATAATTCACCCCTCCACTTT

V: TRBV20-1
size: .
J: TRBJ2-3
D: TRBD2
CDR3: CSARDLAGGETDTQYF
DNA: TGCAGTGCTAGAGATCTAGCGGGAGGGGAGACAGATACGCAGTATTTT

V: TRBV11-2
size: .
J: TRBJ2-5
D: TRBD1
CDR3: CASSARTGSETQYF
DNA: TGTGCCAGCAGCGCCCGGACAGGGTCAGAGACCCAGTACTTC

V: TRBV9
size: few
J: TRBJ2-1
D: .
CDR3: CASSVGLAPANEQFF
DNA: TGTGCCAGCAGCGTAGGCTTGGCCCCGGCGAATGAGCAGTTCTTC

V: TRBV13
size: .
J: TRBJ2-1
D: .
CDR3: CASSLKWGDVVSHNEQFF
DNA: TGTGCCAGCAGCTTAAAGTGGGGAGATGTGGTGAGCCACAATGAGCAGTTCTTC

V: TRBV7-2
size: .
J: TRBJ2-7
D: .
CDR3: CASSPVNSGELYEQYF
DNA: TGTGCCAGCAGCCCAGTCAATAGCGGAGAACTCTACGAGCAGTACTTC

V: TRBV12-3/TRBV12-4
size: .
J: TRBJ2-7
D: TRBD1
CDR3: CASSGGTGSSYEQYF
DNA: TGTGCCAGCAGTGGGGGGACAGGGAGCTCCTACGAGCAGTACTTC

V: TRBV2
size: once
J: TRBJ2-5
D: .
CDR3: CASSQPRGGETQYF
DNA: TGTGCCAGCAGTCAACCGCGGGGTGGGGAGACCCAGTACTTC

V: TRBV4-2
size: .
J: TRBJ2-5
D: .
CDR3: CASSHPGPGETQYF
DNA: TGTGCCAGCAGCCATCCCGGGCCGGGGGAGACCCAGTACTTC

V: TRBV5-1
size: .
J: TRBJ2-7
D: .
CDR3: CASSLEWVGGPYEQYF
DNA: TGCGCCAGCAGCTTGGAATGGGTGGGGGGGCCCTACGAGCAGTACTTC

V: TRBV7-9
size: .
J: TRBJ1-6
D: TRBD1
CDR3: CASSSRTGGDSPLHF
DNA: TGTGCCAGCAGCTCAAGGACAGGCGGGGATTCACCCCTCCACTTT

V: TRBV5-1
size: .
J: TRBJ2-1
D: TRBD2
CDR3: CASSLEVAGDTYNEQFF
DNA: TGCGCCAGCAGTTTGGAGGTAGCGGGGGACACCTACAATGAGCAGTTCTTC

V: TRBV3-1
size: many
J: TRBJ2-6
D: .
CDR3: CASSQEARRAGANVLTF
DNA: TGTGCCAGCAGCCAAGAGGCACGAAGGGCTGGGGCCAACGTCCTGACTTTC

V: TRBV5-1
size: .
J: TRBJ2-7
D: .
CDR3: CASSISRGEQYF
DNA: TGCGCCAGCAGCATCAGCCGGGGCGAGCAGTACTTC

V: TRBV7-2
size: few
J: TRBJ2-5
D: .
CDR3: CASSLVFIGLSKETQYF
DNA: TGTGCCAGCAGCTTAGTCTTTATTGGACTTAGCAAAGAGACCCAGTACTTC

V: TRBV7-2
size: .
J: TRBJ2-7
D: TRBD2
CDR3: CASSIAGGYEQYF
DNA: TGTGCCAGCAGTATAGCGGGAGGCTACGAGCAGTACTTC

V: TRBV29-1
size: .
J: TRBJ1-1
D: .
CDR3: CSVEQGWAEAFF
DNA: TGCAGCGTGGAACAGGGTTGGGCTGAAGCTTTCTTT

V: TRBV6-6
size: .
J: TRBJ1-5
D: .
CDR3: CASSGPGRSNQPQHF
DNA: TGTGCCAGCAGTGGACCGGGACGGAGCAATCAGCCCCAGCATTTT

V: TRBV5-1
size: few
J: TRBJ2-1
D: .
CDR3: CASSLVADSRRLSEQFF
DNA: TGCGCCAGCAGCTTGGTCGCAGACTCCCGGCGTTTAAGCGAGCAGTTCTTC

V: TRBV5-1
size: once
J: TRBJ2-3
D: .
CDR3: CASSLDGQGSTDTQYF
DNA: TGCGCCAGCAGCTTGGACGGCCAGGGCAGCACAGATACGCAGTATTTT

V: TRBV12-3/TRBV12-4
size: .
J: TRBJ2-7
D: .
CDR3: CASSPPGARAAYEQYF
DNA: TGTGCCAGCAGTCCCCCCGGGGCCCGAGCCGCCTACGAGCAGTACTTC

V: TRBV20-1
size: few
J: TRBJ1-2
D: TRBD1
CDR3: CSASEPGDRPRSGYTF
DNA: TGCAGTGCTAGCGAACCAGGGGACAGGCCGAGATCTGGCTACACCTTC

V: TRBV20-1
size: .
J: TRBJ2-4
D: TRBD2
CDR3: CSAGTSGGREQYF
DNA: TGCAGTGCTGGGACTAGCGGGGGGAGGGAGCAGTACTTC

V: TRBV3-1
size: .
J: TRBJ2-1
D: .
CDR3: CASSQDQGAALYNEQFF
DNA: TGTGCCAGCAGCCAAGATCAAGGAGCGGCCCTCTACAATGAGCAGTTCTTC

V: TRBV5-1
size: .
J: TRBJ2-4
D: TRBD2
CDR3: CASSFAGGKEQYF
DNA: TGCGCCAGCAGCTTTGCGGGAGGGAAGGAGCAGTACTTC

V: TRBV12-3/TRBV12-4
size: few
J: TRBJ2-5
D: TRBD1
CDR3: CASSLSTGGRKTQYF
DNA: TGTGCCAGCAGTTTAAGTACAGGGGGCAGGAAGACCCAGTACTTC

V: TRBV20-1
size: .
J: TRBJ1-2
D: TRBD1
CDR3: CSARRTGGSYGYTF
DNA: TGCAGTGCTAGACGTACAGGGGGGAGCTATGGCTACACCTTC

V: TRBV12-3/TRBV12-4
size: once
J: TRBJ2-5
D: .
CDR3: CASSRRRTQYF
DNA: TGTGCCAGCAGTCGCCGCCGGACCCAGTACTTC

V: TRBV12-3/TRBV12-4
size: .
J: TRBJ2-7
D: TRBD1
CDR3: CASSQPRDSSSYEQYF
DNA: TGTGCCAGCAGCCAGCCCCGGGACAGCAGCTCCTACGAGCAGTACTTC

V: TRBV5-1
size: .
J: TRBJ1-4
D: TRBD1
CDR3: CASRAGTGSEKLFF
DNA: TGCGCCAGCAGGGCCGGGACAGGGAGTGAAAAACTGTTTTTT

V: TRBV7-3
size: .
J: TRBJ2-1
D: .
CDR3: CASSLSPRRSYNEQFF
DNA: TGTGCCAGCAGCTTGTCACCCAGAAGGTCCTACAATGAGCAGTTCTTC

V: TRBV6-1
size: .
J: TRBJ1-1
D: .
CDR3: CASRDSNAAEAFF
DNA: TGTGCCAGCAGGGATTCTAACGCAGCTGAAGCTTTCTTT

V: TRBV4-1
size: .
J: TRBJ1-2
D: .
CDR3: CASSKEGADLAHGYTF
DNA: TGCGCCAGCAGCAAAGAGGGTGCAGATCTGGCGCATGGCTACACCTTC

V: TRBV27
size: few
J: TRBJ1-1
D: .
CDR3: CASSLSGAGTEAFF
DNA: TGTGCCAGCAGTTTATCGGGGGCAGGTACTGAAGCTTTCTTT

V: TRBV7-3
size: .
J: TRBJ2-1
D: TRBD2
CDR3: CASSRRGGGLWDEQFF
DNA: TGTGCCAGCAGCCGGAGGGGCGGGGGGCTCTGGGATGAGCAGTTCTTC

V: TRBV5-1
size: .
J: TRBJ1-1
D: TRBD1
CDR3: CASSRDRAMNTEAFF
DNA: TGCGCCAGCAGTAGGGACAGGGCTATGAACACTGAAGCTTTCTTT

V: TRBV7-8
size: .
J: TRBJ1-2
D: TRBD1
CDR3: CASSLGPGGGYTF
DNA: TGTGCCAGCAGCTTAGGGCCAGGGGGAGGCTACACCTTC

V: TRBV4-1
size: few
J: TRBJ1-2
D: .
CDR3: CASSQESSYGYTF
DNA: TGCGCCAGCAGCCAAGAATCCAGCTATGGCTACACCTTC

V: TRBV20-1
size: .
J: TRBJ2-1
D: TRBD1
CDR3: CSDAAGDRGYNEQFF
DNA: TGCAGTGACGCCGCCGGGGACAGGGGCTATAATGAGCAGTTCTTC

V: TRBV25-1
size: .
J: TRBJ2-5
D: .
CDR3: CASTRSGETQYF
DNA: TGTGCCAGCACTCGATCCGGGGAGACCCAGTACTTC

V: TRBV20-1
size: .
J: TRBJ1-3
D: .
CDR3: CSASNGNTIYF
DNA: TGCAGTGCTAGTAATGGAAACACCATATATTTT

V: TRBV5-5
size: .
J: TRBJ2-1
D: .
CDR3: CASSWGDPRGDNEQFF
DNA: TGTGCCAGCAGCTGGGGGGACCCCAGGGGCGACAATGAGCAGTTCTTC

V: TRBV5-4
size: .
J: TRBJ2-3
D: TRBD1
CDR3: CASSLGWDRLTDTQYF
DNA: TGTGCCAGCAGCTTGGGTTGGGACAGGCTCACAGATACGCAGTATTTT

V: TRBV5-1
size: .
J: TRBJ2-7
D: .
CDR3: CASSSGQIGEQYF
DNA: TGCGCCAGCAGCTCCGGACAGATCGGTGAGCAGTACTTC

V: TRBV12-3/TRBV12-4
size: .
J: TRBJ2-7
D: .
CDR3: CASSFQGIYEQYF
DNA: TGTGCCAGCAGTTTCCAGGGGATCTACGAGCAGTACTTC

V: TRBV25-1
size: .
J: TRBJ1-2
D: .
CDR3: CASSETVRGYGYTF
DNA: TGTGCCAGCAGTGAGACGGTTCGAGGCTATGGCTACACCTTC

V: TRBV5-1
size: .
J: TRBJ2-1
D: TRBD2
CDR3: CASSLGLAGLTTYNEQFF
DNA: TGCGCCAGCAGCCTTGGACTAGCGGGGCTTACTACCTACAATGAGCAGTTCTTC

V: TRBV29-1
size: few
J: TRBJ2-5
D: TRBD1
CDR3: CSVDHRGRSETQYF
DNA: TGCAGCGTTGACCACAGGGGGCGGTCGGAGACCCAGTACTTC

V: TRBV6-5
size: .
J: TRBJ2-3
D: TRBD1
CDR3: CASSYGTGFGDTQYF
DNA: TGTGCCAGCAGTTACGGGACAGGGTTCGGTGATACGCAGTATTTT

V: TRBV20-1
size: .
J: TRBJ1-5
D: .
CDR3: CSAASGLGNQPQHF
DNA: TGCAGTGCTGCCTCAGGGCTGGGCAATCAGCCCCAGCATTTT

V: TRBV7-2
size: .
J: TRBJ2-1
D: .
CDR3: CASSCGGGYNEQFF
DNA: TGTGCCAGCAGCTGCGGAGGGGGTTACAATGAGCAGTTCTTC

V: TRBV11-1
size: few
J: TRBJ2-7
D: TRBD2
CDR3: CASSLDTSDSSYEQYF
DNA: TGTGCCAGCAGCTTAGATACTAGCGACAGCTCCTACGAGCAGTACTTC

V: TRBV29-1
size: .
J: TRBJ2-7
D: .
CDR3: CSVGTFGNEQYF
DNA: TGCAGCGTGGGGACCTTTGGGAACGAGCAGTACTTC

V: TRBV7-3
size: .
J: TRBJ2-1
D: TRBD2
CDR3: CASSSLLLREGSYNEQFF
DNA: TGTGCCAGCAGCTCCCTCCTATTGCGGGAGGGCTCCTACAATGAGCAGTTCTTC

V: TRBV6-2/TRBV6-3
size: .
J: TRBJ2-7
D: .
CDR3: CASSTGSTSYEQYF
DNA: TGTGCCAGCAGTACGGGTTCCACCTCCTACGAGCAGTACTTC